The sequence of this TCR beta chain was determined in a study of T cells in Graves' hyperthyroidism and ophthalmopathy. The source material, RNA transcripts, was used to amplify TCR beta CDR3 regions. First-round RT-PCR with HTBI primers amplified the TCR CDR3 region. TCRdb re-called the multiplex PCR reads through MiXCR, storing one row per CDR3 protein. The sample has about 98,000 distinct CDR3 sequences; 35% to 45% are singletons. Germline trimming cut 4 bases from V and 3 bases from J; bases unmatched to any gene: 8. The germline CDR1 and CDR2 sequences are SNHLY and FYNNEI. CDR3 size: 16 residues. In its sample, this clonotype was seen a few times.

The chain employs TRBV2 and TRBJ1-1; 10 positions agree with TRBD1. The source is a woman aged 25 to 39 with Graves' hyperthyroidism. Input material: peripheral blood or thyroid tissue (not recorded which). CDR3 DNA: TGTGCCAGCAGTGCCTCCGGGACAGGGGTTGACACTGAAGCTTTCTTT. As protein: CASSASGTGVDTEAFF.